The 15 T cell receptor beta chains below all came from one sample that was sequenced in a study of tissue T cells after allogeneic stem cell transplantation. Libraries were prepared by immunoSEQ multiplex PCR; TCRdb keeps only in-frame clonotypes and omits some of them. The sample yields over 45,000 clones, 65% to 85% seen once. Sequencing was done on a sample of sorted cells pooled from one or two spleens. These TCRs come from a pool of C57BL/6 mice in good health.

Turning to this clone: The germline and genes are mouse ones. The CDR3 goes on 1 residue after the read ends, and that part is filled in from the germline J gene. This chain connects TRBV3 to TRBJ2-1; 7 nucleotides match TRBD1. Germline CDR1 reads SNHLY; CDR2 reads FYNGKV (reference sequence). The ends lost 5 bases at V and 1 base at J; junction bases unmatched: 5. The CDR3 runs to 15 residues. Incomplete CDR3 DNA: TGTGCCAGCAGCCTACGGACAGGAAACTATGCTGAGCAGTTC. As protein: CASSLRTGNYAEQF. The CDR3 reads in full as CASSLRTGNYAEQFF.

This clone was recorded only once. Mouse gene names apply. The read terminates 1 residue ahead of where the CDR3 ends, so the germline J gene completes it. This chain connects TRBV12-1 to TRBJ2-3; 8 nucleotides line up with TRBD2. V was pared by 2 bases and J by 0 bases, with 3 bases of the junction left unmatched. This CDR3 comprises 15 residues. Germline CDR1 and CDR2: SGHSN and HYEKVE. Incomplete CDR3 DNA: TGTGCCAGCTCTCGGACTGGGCTTAGTGCAGAAACGCTGTAT. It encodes CASSRTGLSAETLY. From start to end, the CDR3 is CASSRTGLSAETLYF.

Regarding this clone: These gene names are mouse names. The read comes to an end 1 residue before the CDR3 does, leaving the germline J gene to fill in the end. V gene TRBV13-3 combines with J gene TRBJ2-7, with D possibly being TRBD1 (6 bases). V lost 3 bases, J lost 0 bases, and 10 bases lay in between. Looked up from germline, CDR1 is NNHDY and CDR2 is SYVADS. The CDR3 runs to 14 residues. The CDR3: CASSVRDNSYEQYF. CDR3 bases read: TGTGCCAGCAGTGTCCGGGACAACTCCTATGAACAGTAC.

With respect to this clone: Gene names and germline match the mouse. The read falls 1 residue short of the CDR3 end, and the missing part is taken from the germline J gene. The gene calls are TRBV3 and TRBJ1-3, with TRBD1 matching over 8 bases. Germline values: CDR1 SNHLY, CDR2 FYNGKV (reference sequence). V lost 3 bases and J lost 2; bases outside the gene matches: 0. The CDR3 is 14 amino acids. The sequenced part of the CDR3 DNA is TGTGCCAGCAGCTTGGGACAGGCTGGAAATACGCTCTAT. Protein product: CASSLGQAGNTLY. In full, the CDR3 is CASSLGQAGNTLYF.

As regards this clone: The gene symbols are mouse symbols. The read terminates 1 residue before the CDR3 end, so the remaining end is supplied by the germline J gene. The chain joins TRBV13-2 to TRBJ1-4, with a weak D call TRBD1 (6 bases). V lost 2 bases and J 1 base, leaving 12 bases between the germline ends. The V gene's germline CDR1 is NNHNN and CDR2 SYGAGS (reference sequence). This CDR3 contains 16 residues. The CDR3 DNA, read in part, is TGTGCCAGCGGTGACTGGGACAAAAATTCCAACGAAAGATTATTT. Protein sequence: CASGDWDKNSNERLF. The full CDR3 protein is CASGDWDKNSNERLFF.

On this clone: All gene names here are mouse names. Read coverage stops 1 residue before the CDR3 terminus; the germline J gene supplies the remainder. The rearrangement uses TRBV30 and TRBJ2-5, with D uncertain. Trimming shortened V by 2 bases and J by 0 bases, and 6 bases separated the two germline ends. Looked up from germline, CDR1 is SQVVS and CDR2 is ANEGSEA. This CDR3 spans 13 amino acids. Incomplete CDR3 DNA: TGTAGTTCTAGATTGCTTAACCAAGACACCCAGTAC. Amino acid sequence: CSSRLLNQDTQY. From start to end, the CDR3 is CSSRLLNQDTQYF. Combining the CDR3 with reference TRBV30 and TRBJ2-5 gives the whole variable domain SVLLYQKPNRDICQSGTSLKIQCVADSQVVSMFWYQQFQEQSLMLMATANEGSEATYESGFTKDKFPISRPNLTFSTLTVNNARPGDSSIYFCSSRLLNQDTQYFGPGTRLLVL.

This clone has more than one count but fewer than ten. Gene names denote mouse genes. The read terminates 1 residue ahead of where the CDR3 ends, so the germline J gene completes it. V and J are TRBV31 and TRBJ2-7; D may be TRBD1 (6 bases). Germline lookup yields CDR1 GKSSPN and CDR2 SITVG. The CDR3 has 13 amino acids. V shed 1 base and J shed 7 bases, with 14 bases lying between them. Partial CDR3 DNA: TGTGCCTGGAGTCACCCTCAGGGGTGGGAACAGTAC. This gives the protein CAWSHPQGWEQY. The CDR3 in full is CAWSHPQGWEQYF. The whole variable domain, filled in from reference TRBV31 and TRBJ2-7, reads AQTIHQWPVAEIKAVGSPLSLGCTIKGKSSPNLYWYWQATGGTLQQLFYSITVGQVESVVQLNLSASRPKDDQFILSTEKLLLSHSGFYLCAWSHPQGWEQYFGPGTRLTVL.

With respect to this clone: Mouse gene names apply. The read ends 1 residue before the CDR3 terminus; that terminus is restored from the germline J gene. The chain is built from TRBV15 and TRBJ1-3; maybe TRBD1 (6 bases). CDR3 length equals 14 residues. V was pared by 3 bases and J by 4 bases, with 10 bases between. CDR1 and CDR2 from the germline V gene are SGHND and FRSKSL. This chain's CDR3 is CASSFSGVGNTLYF. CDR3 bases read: TGTGCCAGCAGTTTCTCAGGGGTGGGAAATACGCTCTAT.

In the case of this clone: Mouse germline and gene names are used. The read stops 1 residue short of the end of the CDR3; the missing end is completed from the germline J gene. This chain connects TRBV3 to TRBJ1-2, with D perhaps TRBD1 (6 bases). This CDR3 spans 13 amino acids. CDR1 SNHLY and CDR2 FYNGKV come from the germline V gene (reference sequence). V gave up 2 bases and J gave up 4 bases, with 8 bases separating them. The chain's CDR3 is CASSLQGSSDYTF. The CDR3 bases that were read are TGTGCCAGCAGCTTACAGGGGAGCTCCGACTACACC.

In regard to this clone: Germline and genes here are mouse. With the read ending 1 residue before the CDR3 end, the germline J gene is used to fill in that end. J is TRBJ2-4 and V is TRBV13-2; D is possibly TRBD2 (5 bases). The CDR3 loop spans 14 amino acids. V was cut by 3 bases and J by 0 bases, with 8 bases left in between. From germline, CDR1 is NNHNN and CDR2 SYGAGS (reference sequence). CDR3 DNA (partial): TGTGCCAGCGGTGGGACTTATAGTCAAAACACCTTGTAC. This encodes CASGGTYSQNTLY. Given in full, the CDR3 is CASGGTYSQNTLYF.

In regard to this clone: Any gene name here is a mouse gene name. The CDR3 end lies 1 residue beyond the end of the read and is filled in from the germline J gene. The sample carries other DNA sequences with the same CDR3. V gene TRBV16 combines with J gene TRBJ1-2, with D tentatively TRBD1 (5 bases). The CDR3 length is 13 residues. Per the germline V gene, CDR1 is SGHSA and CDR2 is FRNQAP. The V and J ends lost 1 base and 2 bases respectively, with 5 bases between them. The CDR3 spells CASSLGGNSDYTF. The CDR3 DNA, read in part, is TGTGCAAGCAGCTTAGGGGGGAACTCCGACTACACC.

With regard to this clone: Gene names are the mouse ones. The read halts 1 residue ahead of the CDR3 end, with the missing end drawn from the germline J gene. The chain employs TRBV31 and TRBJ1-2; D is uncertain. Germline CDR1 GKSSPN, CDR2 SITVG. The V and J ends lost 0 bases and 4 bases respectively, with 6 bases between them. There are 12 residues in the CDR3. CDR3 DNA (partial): TGTGCCTGGAGTCTAAGGCTCTCCGACTACACC. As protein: CAWSLRLSDYT. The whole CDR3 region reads CAWSLRLSDYTF. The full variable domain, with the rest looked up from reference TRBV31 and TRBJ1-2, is AQTIHQWPVAEIKAVGSPLSLGCTIKGKSSPNLYWYWQATGGTLQQLFYSITVGQVESVVQLNLSASRPKDDQFILSTEKLLLSHSGFYLCAWSLRLSDYTFGSGTRLLVI.

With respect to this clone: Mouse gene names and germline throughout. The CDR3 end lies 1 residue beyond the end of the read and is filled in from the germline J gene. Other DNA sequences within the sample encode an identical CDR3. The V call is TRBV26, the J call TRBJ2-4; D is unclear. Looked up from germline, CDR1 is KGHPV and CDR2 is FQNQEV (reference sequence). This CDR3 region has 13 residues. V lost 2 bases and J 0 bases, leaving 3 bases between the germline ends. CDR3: CASSLRSQNTLYF. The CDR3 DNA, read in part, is TGTGCCAGCAGTCTGAGAAGTCAAAACACCTTGTAC.

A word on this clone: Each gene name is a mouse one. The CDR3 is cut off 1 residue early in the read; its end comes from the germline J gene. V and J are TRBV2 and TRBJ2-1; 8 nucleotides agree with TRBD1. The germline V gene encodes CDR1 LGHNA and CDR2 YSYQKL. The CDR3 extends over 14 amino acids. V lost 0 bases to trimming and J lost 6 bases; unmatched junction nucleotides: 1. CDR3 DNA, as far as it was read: TGTGCCAGCAGCCAAGAGGACAGGGCTGCTGAGCAGTTC. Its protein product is CASSQEDRAAEQF. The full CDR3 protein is CASSQEDRAAEQFF.

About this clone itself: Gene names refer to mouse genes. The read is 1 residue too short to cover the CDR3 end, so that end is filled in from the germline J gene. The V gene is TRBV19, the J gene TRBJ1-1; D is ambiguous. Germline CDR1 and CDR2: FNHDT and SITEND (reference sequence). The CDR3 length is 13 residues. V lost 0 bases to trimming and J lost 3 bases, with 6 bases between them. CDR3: CASSIGEDTEVFF. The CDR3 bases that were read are TGTGCCAGCAGTATAGGGGAGGACACAGAAGTCTTC.